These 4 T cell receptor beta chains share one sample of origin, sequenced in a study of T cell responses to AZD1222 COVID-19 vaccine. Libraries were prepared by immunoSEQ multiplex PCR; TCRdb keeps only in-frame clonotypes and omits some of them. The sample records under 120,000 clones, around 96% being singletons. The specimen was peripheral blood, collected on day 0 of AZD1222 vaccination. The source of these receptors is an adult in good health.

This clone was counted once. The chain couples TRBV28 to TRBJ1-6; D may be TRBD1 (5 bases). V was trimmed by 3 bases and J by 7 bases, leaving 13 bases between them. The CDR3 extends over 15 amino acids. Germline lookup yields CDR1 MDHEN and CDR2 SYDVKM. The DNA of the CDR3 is TGTGCCAGCAGTTTTGGGCAGGGTTGGAATTCACCCCTCCACTTT. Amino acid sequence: CASSFGQGWNSPLHF. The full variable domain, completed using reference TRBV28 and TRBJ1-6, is DVKVTQSSRYLVKRTGEKVFLECVQDMDHENMFWYRQDPGLGLRLIYFSYDVKMKEKGDIPEGYSVSREKKERFSLILESASTNQTSMYLCASSFGQGWNSPLHFGNGTRLTVT.

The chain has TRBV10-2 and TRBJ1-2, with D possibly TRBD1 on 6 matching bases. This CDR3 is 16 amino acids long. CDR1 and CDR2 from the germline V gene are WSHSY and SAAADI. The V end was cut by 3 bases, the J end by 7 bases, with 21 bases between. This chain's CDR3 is CASSEGVTGTWGGYTF. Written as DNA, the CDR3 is TGCGCCAGCAGTGAAGGAGTGACAGGAACCTGGGGTGGCTACACCTTC.

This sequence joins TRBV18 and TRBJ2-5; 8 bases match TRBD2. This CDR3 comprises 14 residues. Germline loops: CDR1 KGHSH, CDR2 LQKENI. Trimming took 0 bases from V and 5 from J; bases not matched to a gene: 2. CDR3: CASSPPGGGETQYF. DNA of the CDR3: TGTGCCAGCTCACCACCCGGCGGGGGGGAGACCCAGTACTTC.

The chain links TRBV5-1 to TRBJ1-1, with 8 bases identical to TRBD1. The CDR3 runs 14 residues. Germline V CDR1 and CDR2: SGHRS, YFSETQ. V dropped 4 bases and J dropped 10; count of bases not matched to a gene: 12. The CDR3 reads CASSIGQGRGVAFF. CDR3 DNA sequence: TGCGCCAGCAGCATAGGACAGGGCAGGGGAGTAGCTTTCTTT.